Listed here are 28 T cell receptor beta chains from one sample, sequenced in a study of blood T cells in healthy people across ages. Primed by a sample-barcoded 5' primer and a J-beta primer mix, a second PCR proceeded for roughly 6 to 12 cycles. TCRdb fed the 5' RACE reads into MiXCR, producing one record per CDR3 protein. Among about 1.8 million distinct CDR3 sequences, around 50% were seen once, and the ten largest hold roughly 2.1%. What was sequenced was blood. These receptors were taken from a middle-aged woman in good health.

V usage is TRBV6-6 and J usage is TRBJ1-1; a weak D match, TRBD1 (6 bases). Germline V gene data show CDR1 as MNHNY and CDR2 as SVGAGI (reference sequence). Trimming took 7 bases from V and 6 from J, leaving 12 bases between them. There are 12 residues in the CDR3. In DNA, the CDR3 is TGTGCCAGCACGTCAGGGGCCCCTGAAGCTTTCTTT. Its protein product is CASTSGAPEAFF.

The rearrangement uses TRBV24-1 and TRBJ1-4; D not resolved. The V gene's germline CDR1 is KGHDR and CDR2 SFDVKD. V gave up 7 bases and J gave up 8 bases, with 22 bases separating them. CDR3 size: 16 residues. The CDR3 here is CATSPGGEMKSEKLFF. Written as DNA, the CDR3 is TGTGCCACCAGCCCAGGTGGCGAAATGAAATCGGAAAAACTGTTTTTT.

About this clonotype itself: One end of the junction varies from germline; a read error may be responsible. V is TRBV20-1 and J is TRBJ2-7; TRBD1 is a possible D gene (6 bases). Per germline, CDR1 DFQATT and CDR2 SNEGSKA (reference sequence). CDR3 size: 13 residues. The CDR3 region has the DNA TGCAGTGCTAGCGTGGGGGCCGGGTACGGGCAGTACTTC. Its protein product is CSASVGAGYGQYF.

The chain is built from TRBV7-9 and TRBJ1-2; TRBD1 is a possible D gene (6 bases). Between the trimmed V and J ends, which lost 7 bases and 4 bases, there was a span of 13 bases. Germline-derived CDR1 and CDR2 are SEHNR and FQNEAQ (reference sequence). The CDR3 is 13 residues long. The CDR3 reads CASNQGRAYGYTF. The CDR3 DNA reads TGTGCCAGCAACCAGGGGAGAGCCTATGGCTACACCTTC.

The CDR3: CASSYPSGDNEQFF. For the CDR3, the DNA is TGTGCCAGCAGTTACCCATCGGGGGACAATGAGCAGTTCTTC. V and J are TRBV6-6 and TRBJ2-1; tentatively, D is TRBD2 (6 bases). Germline assignment: CDR1 MNHNY and CDR2 SVGAGI (reference sequence). The CDR3 is 14 residues long. Trimming pared 2 bases from V and 5 bases from J, leaving 10 bases between.

J is TRBJ2-5 and V is TRBV7-9; TRBD2 aligns across 10 bases. CDR3 length equals 18 residues. V lost 2 bases, J lost 4 bases, and 13 bases stayed unmatched. Germline-derived CDR1 and CDR2 are SEHNR and FQNEAQ (reference sequence). The CDR3 protein is CASSLNSPSGGFRETQYF. CDR3 nucleotide sequence: TGTGCCAGCAGCTTAAATAGCCCTAGCGGGGGCTTCCGAGAGACCCAGTACTTC.

This clonotype was seen only a few times. The J gene is TRBJ2-5, the V gene TRBV6-5; TRBD1 agrees at 8 bases. Germline CDR1 reads MNHEY; CDR2 reads SVGAGI. This CDR3 region has 16 residues. V shed 2 bases, J shed 3 bases, and the junction held 8 bases outside the gene matches. In DNA, the CDR3 is TGTGCCAGCAGTTACGATCCCACAGGGGGAAAAGAGACCCAGTACTTC. This sequence encodes CASSYDPTGGKETQYF.

The J gene is TRBJ2-5, the V gene TRBV18; no firm D call. The end of the DNA fits TRBJ2-7 better, so the J call may be wrong. CDR3 length equals 13 residues. Germline CDR1 KGHSH, CDR2 LQKENI. CDR3: CASSWQVDYEQYF. Here the CDR3 DNA reads TGTGCCAGCTCGTGGCAGGTGGACTACGAGCAGTACTTC.

The genes are TRBV6-2 or TRBV6-3 and TRBJ2-1; TRBD1 matches 7 bases. Germline V gene sequence: CDR1 MNHEY, CDR2 SVGEGT. The CDR3 spans 17 residues. V shed 7 bases and J 0 bases; nucleotides not matched to a gene: 12. CDR3 coding DNA: TGTGCCAGCACCATAAAAAGACAGGGTAGCTCCTACAATGAGCAGTTCTTC. Protein: CASTIKRQGSSYNEQFF.

The chain couples TRBV29-1 to TRBJ2-5; 7 bases map to TRBD2. This CDR3 has 16 amino acids. Germline V gives CDR1 SQVTM, CDR2 ANQGSEA. Trimming cost V 4 bases and J 5 bases; bases outside gene matches: 16. The CDR3 is CSVGLQSGEARETQYF. The CDR3 nucleotides read TGCAGCGTTGGTCTACAGAGCGGGGAGGCGAGGGAGACCCAGTACTTC. The full variable domain, its missing parts supplied by reference TRBV29-1 and TRBJ2-5, is SAVISQKPSRDICQRGTSLTIQCQVDSQVTMMFWYRQQPGQSLTLIATANQGSEATYESGFVIDKFPISRPNLTFSTLTVSNMSPEDSSIYLCSVGLQSGEARETQYFGPGTRLLVL.

This clonotype has only a few counts. The chain employs TRBV28 and TRBJ2-6; D perhaps matches TRBD1 (5 bases). The germline V gene has CDR1 MDHEN and CDR2 SYDVKM. The CDR3 spans 13 residues. V lost 10 bases and J lost 0, with 7 bases in between. Written as DNA, the CDR3 is TGTGCCATACAGGTCTCTGGGGCCAACGTCCTGACTTTC. This encodes CAIQVSGANVLTF.

The V call is TRBV3-1, the J call TRBJ2-1; tentative D call: TRBD2 (7 bases). The V end was cut by 7 bases, the J end by 6 bases, with 13 bases between. CDR3 length: 13 residues. The germline V gene has CDR1 LGHDT and CDR2 YNNKEL (reference sequence). The CDR3 DNA follows: TGTGCCAGCAAGTCCCGGGGGGCCAATGAGCAGTTCTTC. As protein: CASKSRGANEQFF.

The chain links TRBV12-3 or TRBV12-4 to TRBJ1-2; D is perhaps TRBD1 (6 bases). With 1 base removed from V and 8 bases from J, the gap between germline ends came to 20 bases. This CDR3 is 16 amino acids long. Here the CDR3 DNA reads TGTGCCAGCAGTTTAGGGGTTGGTGGACAGCCCTACGGCTACACCTTC. Translating gives CASSLGVGGQPYGYTF.

This chain connects TRBV6-5 to TRBJ2-7, with 10 bases matching TRBD2. This CDR3 contains 16 residues. Germline loops: CDR1 MNHEY, CDR2 SVGAGI. With V trimmed by 5 bases and J by 2 bases, 9 bases remained unmatched. CDR3: CASSNALSGGTYEQYF. The DNA for the CDR3 is TGTGCCAGCAGTAACGCCCTTAGCGGGGGGACCTACGAGCAGTACTTC.

This clonotype was seen a handful of times. CDR3 coding DNA: TGTGCCAGCAGTTTATCCCAGGGTGGAAACTATGGCTACACCTTC. Translated, it gives CASSLSQGGNYGYTF. The chain links TRBV12-3 or TRBV12-4 to TRBJ1-2; TRBD1 is a possible D gene (5 bases). V was pared by 2 bases and J by 2 bases, with 12 bases between. CDR3 size: 15 residues.

The rearrangement uses TRBV6-2 or TRBV6-3 and TRBJ1-2; D perhaps matches TRBD1 (6 bases). Trimming removed 8 bases from V and 6 bases from J, with 22 bases in between. The CDR3 has 15 amino acids. Germline V gene sequence: CDR1 MNHEY, CDR2 SVGEGT. The CDR3 is CASRGVGGLFDGYTF. The DNA for the CDR3 is TGTGCCAGCCGCGGAGTAGGGGGACTCTTCGATGGCTACACCTTC.

This clonotype has just a few counts. The chain has TRBV12-3 or TRBV12-4 and TRBJ1-2, with D uncertain. This CDR3 spans 13 amino acids. With 5 bases removed from V and 5 bases from J, the gap between germline ends came to 12 bases. The CDR3 is CASSGESRYGYTF. The CDR3 DNA is TGTGCCAGCAGTGGGGAATCTAGGTATGGCTACACCTTC.

This clonotype was recorded a few times. This rearrangement joins TRBV15 to TRBJ2-1; D is undetermined. CDR1 is LNHNV, CDR2 YYDKDF, per germline (reference sequence). V was shortened by 3 bases and J by 1 base, with 4 bases between the two germline ends. The CDR3 covers 13 residues. The CDR3 sequence is CATSSASYNEQFF. For the CDR3, the DNA is TGTGCCACCAGCAGCGCTTCCTACAATGAGCAGTTCTTC.

The chain uses TRBV11-2 and TRBJ2-7, with TRBD1 matching over 10 bases. The germline CDR1 and CDR2 sequences are SGHAT and FQNNGV. The V segment lost 1 base and the J segment 0 bases; nucleotides outside the gene matches: 6. The CDR3 is made up of 17 amino acids. CDR3 residues: CASSLGQGAESSYEQYF. CDR3 in DNA: TGTGCCAGCAGCTTAGGACAGGGGGCGGAGAGCTCCTACGAGCAGTACTTC.

The chain joins TRBV20-1 to TRBJ1-2; D is ambiguous. With 7 bases removed from V and 1 base from J, the gap between germline ends came to 7 bases. From germline, CDR1 is DFQATT and CDR2 SNEGSKA (reference sequence). The CDR3 loop spans 11 amino acids. The CDR3 is CSGRFNYGYTF. Written as DNA, the CDR3 is TGCAGTGGACGGTTTAACTATGGCTACACCTTC.

The chain has TRBV4-2 and TRBJ1-4, with a weak D call TRBD1 (5 bases). Germline V gene lookup returns CDR1 LGHNA and CDR2 YNFKEQ. CDR3 length equals 17 residues. V was pared by 0 bases and J by 6 bases, with 17 bases between. The CDR3 loop is CASSQDLPGLFHEKLFF. CDR3 nucleotide sequence: TGTGCCAGCAGCCAAGATTTGCCAGGGCTTTTTCATGAAAAACTGTTTTTT.

This clonotype occurred a few times. The J gene is TRBJ2-7, the V gene TRBV6-5; D gene uncertain. The germline gives CDR1 MNHEY, CDR2 SVGAGI. This CDR3 is 14 amino acids long. The V gene lost 6 bases and the J gene lost 0 bases, with 12 bases spanning the gap. The CDR3, as DNA: TGTGCCAGCAGCCCCCACATGAGCTCCTACGAGCAGTACTTC. It specifies CASSPHMSSYEQYF.

This sequence joins TRBV28 and TRBJ1-2; no clear D gene. The CDR3 is 15 amino acids. The V gene lost 1 base and the J gene lost 3 bases, with 12 bases spanning the gap. CDR1 MDHEN and CDR2 SYDVKM come from the germline V gene. The DNA of the CDR3 is TGTGCCAGCAGTTTATCCGCGGACCGGTACTATGGCTACACCTTC. Translation: CASSLSADRYYGYTF.

This clonotype was observed a handful of times. This chain uses TRBV28 with TRBJ2-3; D possibly corresponds to TRBD2 (7 bases). The CDR3 extends over 15 amino acids. Germline CDR1 and CDR2: MDHEN and SYDVKM. V lost 7 bases and J lost 2, with 16 bases in between. DNA for the CDR3: TGTGCCAGCAATCGGGGGGCTAGCGTCACAGATACGCAGTATTTT. It codes for CASNRGASVTDTQYF.

This chain links TRBV29-1 with TRBJ1-2; D uncertain. CDR1 is SQVTM and CDR2 is ANQGSEA in the germline V gene. The CDR3 consists of 12 residues. CDR3 bases: TGCGCCGCAGGCACCACCGGCTATGGCTACACCTTC. Its translation: CAAGTTGYGYTF. Variable domain in full (rest from reference TRBV29-1 and TRBJ1-2): SAVISQKPSRDICQRGTSLTIQCQVDSQVTMMFWYRQQPGQSLTLIATANQGSEATYESGFVIDKFPISRPNLTFSTLTVSNMSPEDSSIYLCAAGTTGYGYTFGSGTRLTVV.

This clonotype was counted a few times. This chain uses TRBV5-6 with TRBJ2-1; possible D gene TRBD1, 5 bases. CDR3 length equals 13 residues. Germline CDR1 reads SGHDT; CDR2 reads YYEEEE. V shed 2 bases and J shed 9 bases, with 12 bases lying between them. The DNA of the CDR3 is TGTGCCAGCAGCTTACCCGACCAGGGTGAGCAGTTCTTC. Protein: CASSLPDQGEQFF.

This rearrangement joins TRBV6-5 to TRBJ2-5, with TRBD2 as a possible D gene (6 bases). The CDR3 sequence is 15 residues long. With 2 bases removed from V and 5 bases from J, the gap between germline ends came to 15 bases. CDR1 and CDR2 from the germline V gene are MNHEY and SVGAGI. CDR3 bases: TGTGCCAGCAGTTACGGAGGGACTTACGGGGAGACCCAGTACTTC. Translating gives CASSYGGTYGETQYF.

This clonotype was picked up a small number of times. The chain combines TRBV28 with TRBJ2-5, with 7 bases lining up with TRBD2. V shed 9 bases and J 4 bases; nucleotides not matched to a gene: 14. This CDR3 spans 15 amino acids. The germline V gene encodes CDR1 MDHEN and CDR2 SYDVKM. In nucleotides, the CDR3 is TGTGCCAGTAGTCCGACGCGGGGGTCCGTAGAGACCCAGTACTTC. This sequence encodes CASSPTRGSVETQYF.